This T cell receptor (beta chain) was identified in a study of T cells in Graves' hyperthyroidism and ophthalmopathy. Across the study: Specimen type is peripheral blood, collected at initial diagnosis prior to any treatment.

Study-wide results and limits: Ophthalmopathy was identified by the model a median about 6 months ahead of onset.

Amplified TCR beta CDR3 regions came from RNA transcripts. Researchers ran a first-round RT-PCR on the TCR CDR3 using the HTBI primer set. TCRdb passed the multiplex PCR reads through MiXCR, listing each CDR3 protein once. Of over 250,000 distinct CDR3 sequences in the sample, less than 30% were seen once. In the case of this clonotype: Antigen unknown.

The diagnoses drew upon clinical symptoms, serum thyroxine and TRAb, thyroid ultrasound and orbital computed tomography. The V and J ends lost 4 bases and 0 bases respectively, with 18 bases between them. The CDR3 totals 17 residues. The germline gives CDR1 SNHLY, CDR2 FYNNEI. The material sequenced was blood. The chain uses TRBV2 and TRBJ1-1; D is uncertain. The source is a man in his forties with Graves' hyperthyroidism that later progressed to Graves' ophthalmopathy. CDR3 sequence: CASSVNPSFSMNTEAFF. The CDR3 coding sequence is TGTGCCAGCAGTGTAAATCCGTCTTTTTCGATGAACACTGAAGCTTTCTTT.